A single sample gave rise to the 4 T cell receptor beta chains below, sequenced in a study of blood T cell repertoires in COVID-19. Data came from immunoSEQ multiplex PCR; TCRdb stores just in-frame clones and leaves some out. This table has about 260,000 clones, more than 70% appearing once. The sequencing input was PBMCs or T cells enriched from blood (not recorded which). All receptors come from a woman in her forties or fifties who had recovered from COVID-19.

This chain connects TRBV28 to TRBJ1-1; D gene unclear. Trimming left V 2 bases short and J 6 bases short, with 16 bases between. Germline V lookup: CDR1 MDHEN, CDR2 SYDVKM. The length of the CDR3 is 15 residues. The CDR3 loop reads CASSLETERRAEAFF. DNA for the CDR3: TGTGCCAGCAGTTTAGAGACTGAACGACGGGCTGAAGCTTTCTTT. Drawing the rest from reference TRBV28 and TRBJ1-1, the complete variable domain is DVKVTQSSRYLVKRTGEKVFLECVQDMDHENMFWYRQDPGLGLRLIYFSYDVKMKEKGDIPEGYSVSREKKERFSLILESASTNQTSMYLCASSLETERRAEAFFGQGTRLTVV.

The V call is TRBV9, the J call TRBJ2-2, with D perhaps TRBD2 (5 bases). This CDR3 region has 16 residues. V gave up 5 bases and J gave up 4 bases, with 18 bases separating them. CDR1 and CDR2 (germline): SGDLS, YYNGEE. This chain's CDR3 is CASREKAEAGTGELFF. The CDR3 DNA reads TGTGCCAGCAGGGAAAAGGCGGAGGCGGGCACCGGGGAGCTGTTTTTT.

CDR3 DNA: TGTGCCAGTAAGTATCGGCTAGCGGGCAACTACGAGCAGTACTTC. This sequence encodes CASKYRLAGNYEQYF. The V call is TRBV19, the J call TRBJ2-7; 8 bases agree with TRBD2. In germline, CDR1 is LNHDA, CDR2 SQIVND (reference sequence). This CDR3 spans 15 amino acids. Losses at the gene ends were 7 bases for V and 3 bases for J; bases not matched to a gene: 11.

The rearrangement joins TRBV5-1 to TRBJ1-1; D call uncertain. The ends were cut back, 2 bases at V and 4 bases at J, with 15 bases in the middle. CDR1 and CDR2 from the germline V gene are SGHRS and YFSETQ. This CDR3 has 15 residues. The CDR3 is CASSFSTDWSTEAFF. CDR3 DNA sequence: TGCGCCAGCAGCTTTTCCACCGACTGGAGCACTGAAGCTTTCTTT.